Many counts were recorded for the clone carrying this T cell receptor (beta chain). Over 170 million TCR-beta sequences from 15-18 subjects came from every sequencing run. TCRdb called the 5' RACE reads again in MiXCR, with one record for every CDR3 protein. The sample shows tens of thousands of distinct CDR3 sequences, approximately 4.1% of them seen only once. From 2 million PBMCs stored at -80 C, the unsorted libraries were generated. The sample is drawn from a study of neurological immune-mediated disorders. V was pared by 1 base and J by 7 bases, with 17 bases between. The CDR3 has 16 amino acids. From germline, CDR1 is SEHNR and CDR2 FQNEAQ (reference sequence).

The sequenced sample was PBMCs. The rearrangement joins TRBV7-9 to TRBJ2-1; a weak D match, TRBD2 (7 bases). The sequence derives from a man under 40 with multiple sclerosis. This chain's CDR3 is CASSLGAGTLGNEQFF. CDR3 DNA: TGTGCCAGCAGCTTAGGAGCGGGGACATTAGGGAATGAGCAGTTCTTC.